Below, one TCR beta chain is given with its context. Antigen: not known. This sample was taken from a study of T cell repertoires in cytomegalovirus infection. On the study more broadly: Matching HLA type and CMV infection were both indicated by public TCR beta signatures.

TCRdb re-called the reads through MiXCR, storing one row per CDR3 protein. The repertoire has hundreds of thousands of distinct CDR3 sequences, around a tenth of them found once; the top ten carry 3.5% to 4.5%. From germline, CDR1 is SGHTA and CDR2 FQGNSA. Trimming stripped 2 bases from V and 6 bases from J, with 13 bases between. This CDR3 is built from 14 residues. Study-level points and caveats: CMV-specific TCR beta clonotypes restricted by HLA-C dominated the ex vivo response. There were carriers of CMV plus the relevant HLA, and cumulative public TCR beta family frequency identified them.

The V and J genes are TRBV7-2 and TRBJ1-2; D is unclear. The sequence was collected from a human donor in good health (CMV status not recorded). Some clones in this sample may be carry-over from other donors' samples. Sequencing was carried out using PBMCs. CDR3 DNA sequence: TGTGCCAGCAGCTTAAGCCGTCTTAGCAATGGCTACACCTTC. This sequence encodes CASSLSRLSNGYTF. The full variable domain, its missing parts supplied by reference TRBV7-2 and TRBJ1-2, is GAGVSQSPSNKVTEKGKDVELRCDPISGHTALYWYRQSLGQGLEFLIYFQGNSAPDKSGLPSDRFSAERTGGSVSTLTIQRTQQEDSAVYLCASSLSRLSNGYTFGSGTRLTVV.